This T cell receptor (beta chain) is from a study of CD8+ T cells in alopecia areata. This sample's treatment: oral pan-JAK inhibitor, 5-10 mg twice daily. This clone was counted between two and nine times. What it binds is not known. RNA was extracted and reverse transcribed into cDNA as the sequencing template. Profiling relied on immunoSEQ multiplex PCR, and the TCRdb table lists in-frame clones only, not all of them. This sample has around 120,000 clones, with about 50% found just once. Study results and caveats: The presence of one nonresponder keeps the tie between baseline CD8+ expansion and response uncertain.

The V and J ends lost 5 bases and 2 bases, in that order; junction bases with no gene match: 9. Germline V gene lookup returns CDR1 SEHNR and CDR2 FQNEAQ (reference sequence). The CDR3 runs to 16 residues. The origin of this receptor is a human donor with alopecia areata. This chain uses TRBV7-9 with TRBJ2-3; TRBD1 agrees at 8 bases. The input for sequencing was CD4+ T cells sorted from blood, taken at week 4, from a patient treated with tofacitinib. CDR3 in DNA: TGTGCCAGCAGCCCAGGGACAGGAGGAGTCACAGATACGCAGTATTTT. Amino acids: CASSPGTGGVTDTQYF.